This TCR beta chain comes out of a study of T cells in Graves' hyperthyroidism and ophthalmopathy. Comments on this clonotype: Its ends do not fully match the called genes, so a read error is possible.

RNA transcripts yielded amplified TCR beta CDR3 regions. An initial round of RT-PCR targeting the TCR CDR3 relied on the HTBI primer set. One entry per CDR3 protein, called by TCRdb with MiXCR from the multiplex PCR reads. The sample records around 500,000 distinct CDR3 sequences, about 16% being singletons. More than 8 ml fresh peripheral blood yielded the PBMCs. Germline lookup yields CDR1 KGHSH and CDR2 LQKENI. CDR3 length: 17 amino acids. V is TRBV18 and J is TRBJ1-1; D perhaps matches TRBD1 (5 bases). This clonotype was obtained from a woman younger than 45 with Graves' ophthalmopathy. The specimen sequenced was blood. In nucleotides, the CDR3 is TGTGCCAGCCCACCAGACGCGACAGTCCCTTGGGACACTGAAGCTTTCTTT. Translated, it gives CASPPDATVPWDTEAFF.